One and the same sample provided the 24 T cell receptor beta chains below, sequenced in a study of molecular identifiers for immune sequencing clone quantification. TCRdb itself ran the PCR reads through MiXCR, one entry per CDR3 protein. The sample yields 40,000 to 65,000 distinct CDR3 sequences, roughly 38% seen once. Sequenced: naive CD8+ T cells from blood, with Jurkat cell RNA spiked in. Subset noted: FACS-sorted CD8+CD4-CCR7+CD45RA+ naive T cells. Receptor source: a human donor in good health. Some libraries in this study had Jurkat cell RNA spiked in.

The chain combines TRBV10-3 with TRBJ1-1; D gene ambiguous. Trimming took off 3 bases at V and 3 bases at J, with 8 bases between the two ends. This CDR3 region has 13 residues. Germline V lookup: CDR1 ENHRY, CDR2 SYGVKD. DNA for the CDR3: TGTGCCATCAGTGACTTTTCGGACACTGAAGCTTTCTTT. Translation gives CAISDFSDTEAFF.

This clonotype was recorded at least ten times. V is TRBV7-8 and J is TRBJ1-5; possible D gene TRBD1, 5 bases. The V end was cut by 1 base, the J end by 4 bases, with 8 bases between. Germline V gene lookup returns CDR1 SGHVS and CDR2 FQNEAQ. The CDR3 is made up of 14 amino acids. The CDR3 protein is CASSLGQLNQPQHF. The CDR3 DNA sequence: TGTGCCAGCAGCTTAGGACAGCTAAATCAGCCCCAGCATTTT. The entire variable domain, with the rest obtained from reference TRBV7-8 and TRBJ1-5, is as follows: GAGVSQSPRYKVAKRGQDVALRCDPISGHVSLFWYQQALGQGPEFLTYFQNEAQLDKSGLPSDRFFAERPEGSVSTLKIQRTQQEDSAVYLCASSLGQLNQPQHFGDGTRLSIL.

V is TRBV5-4 and J is TRBJ2-5; 11 nucleotides match TRBD2. Trimming cost V 0 bases and J 3 bases; bases outside gene matches: 7. Germline CDR1 is SGHNT and CDR2 is YYREEE (reference sequence). CDR3 length: 17 amino acids. CDR3 nucleotide sequence: TGTGCCAGCAGCTTGGTGGTTCTAGCGGGAGGCAAAGAGACCCAGTACTTC. Residues: CASSLVVLAGGKETQYF.

The sample holds a few counts of this clonotype. The chain combines TRBV2 with TRBJ1-5, with TRBD1 matching 8 bases. Germline assignment: CDR1 SNHLY and CDR2 FYNNEI. The CDR3 runs 14 residues. The ends lost 6 bases at V and 4 bases at J; junction bases unmatched: 5. The CDR3 protein is CASSSGQVNQPQHF. In DNA form, the CDR3 reads TGTGCCAGCAGCTCGGGACAGGTGAATCAGCCCCAGCATTTT.

A note on this clonotype: The junction and the germline gene differ at one end; a read error may be behind it. The gene calls are TRBV4-1 and TRBJ2-2; 14 bases agree with TRBD2. CDR1 is MGHRA, CDR2 YSYEKL, per germline. The CDR3 sequence is 16 residues long. The CDR3 DNA is TGCGTCAGCAGACTAGCGGGAGGGCTGGGGGCCGGGGAGCTGTTTTTT. It translates to CVSRLAGGLGAGELFF.

The genes are TRBV27 and TRBJ2-5; 7 bases are a match to TRBD1. Germline V gene data show CDR1 as MNHEY and CDR2 as SMNVEV (reference sequence). The CDR3 spans 16 residues. V was pared by 5 bases and J by 2 bases, with 11 bases of the junction left unmatched. CDR3 nucleotides: TGTGCCAGCAGTGTAAGGGGGCTGGGTGGGCAAGAGACCCAGTACTTC. Amino acids: CASSVRGLGGQETQYF.

This chain connects TRBV20-1 to TRBJ2-1, with 9 bases aligning to TRBD2. The CDR3 is 16 residues long. Germline assignment: CDR1 DFQATT and CDR2 SNEGSKA (reference sequence). V shed 4 bases and J 4 bases; nucleotides not matched to a gene: 11. CDR3: CSAMPALAGPYNEQFF. CDR3 sequence (DNA): TGCAGTGCTATGCCCGCTCTAGCGGGGCCATACAATGAGCAGTTCTTC.

Comments on this clonotype: A much larger clone lies one base from this, so it may be a read error. V is TRBV4-3 and J is TRBJ2-1; maybe TRBD1 (5 bases). The V gene's germline CDR1 is LGHNA and CDR2 YSLEER. The CDR3 has 16 amino acids. CDR3 coding DNA: TGCGCCCGCAGCCCCGGAATGGGGCTTGGATACAATGAGCAGTTCTTC. It encodes CARSPGMGLGYNEQFF.

The V call is TRBV3-1, the J call TRBJ2-5; tentative D call: TRBD1 (6 bases). Looked up from germline, CDR1 is LGHDT and CDR2 is YNNKEL (reference sequence). This CDR3 has 15 amino acids. V was pared by 0 bases and J by 2 bases, with 10 bases between. CDR3 DNA: TGTGCCAGCAGCCAAGATCAGGGGTTTCAAGAGACCCAGTACTTC. It codes for CASSQDQGFQETQYF.

The V call is TRBV28, the J call TRBJ2-1; D call uncertain. The germline V and J ends were trimmed by 7 bases and 4 bases, with 8 bases remaining between them. The CDR3 is made up of 12 amino acids. Germline loops: CDR1 MDHEN, CDR2 SYDVKM. The CDR3 DNA reads TGTGCCAGCAAATACGGGTACAATGAGCAGTTCTTC. It is translated as CASKYGYNEQFF.

V usage is TRBV4-2 and J usage is TRBJ2-5, with 9 positions matching TRBD2. CDR3 length: 18 residues. V lost 0 bases, J lost 3 bases, and 11 bases stayed unmatched. The germline gives CDR1 LGHNA, CDR2 YNFKEQ. The CDR3, as DNA: TGTGCCAGCAGCCAAGATATTACTGGACTAGCGTTGAAAGAGACCCAGTACTTC. Translated: CASSQDITGLALKETQYF.

Comments on this clonotype: Given a much more abundant clone one base away, this may be a read error. The rearrangement joins TRBV28 to TRBJ2-2; D unresolved. Germline lookup yields CDR1 MDHEN and CDR2 SYDVKM. With 5 bases removed from V and 9 bases from J, the gap between germline ends came to 7 bases. CDR3 length: 11 residues. The DNA for the CDR3 is TGTGCCAGCAGTGCTGGTCGGGAGCTGTTTTTT. Translation: CASSAGRELFF.

V gene TRBV29-1 combines with J gene TRBJ2-5; D may correspond to TRBD1 or TRBD2 (5 bases each). The CDR3 has 12 residues. In germline, CDR1 is SQVTM, CDR2 ANQGSEA. V was cut by 7 bases and J by 5 bases, with 14 bases left in between. CDR3 nucleotides: TGCAGCGCCGGGACCAACATCGAGACCCAGTACTTC. It codes for CSAGTNIETQYF.

In the case of this clonotype: One base away lies a much larger clone, so this may be a sequencing read error. V usage is TRBV6-5 and J usage is TRBJ2-5; D ambiguous. CDR3 size: 11 residues. The germline CDR1 and CDR2 sequences are MNHEY and SVGAGI. Here the CDR3 DNA reads TGTGCCAGCAGCCAAGAGGAGACCCAGAACTTC. The encoded protein is CASSQEETQNF.

A note on this clonotype: A read error may be the cause here, since a much bigger clone is one base away. The rearrangement joins TRBV7-2 to TRBJ2-1; perhaps D is TRBD1 or TRBD2 (5 bases each). CDR3 length: 12 amino acids. CDR1 and CDR2 (germline): SGHTA, FQGNSA. V was pared by 3 bases and J by 12 bases, with 12 bases between. The CDR3 region has the DNA TGTGCCAGCAGCTTTTGGGGGTATGTGCAGTTCTTC. Amino acid sequence: CASSFWGYVQFF.

As regards this clonotype: With a much larger clone just one base away, this may be a read error. The chain employs TRBV5-1 and TRBJ1-1, with a possible D match to TRBD1 (6 bases). Germline values: CDR1 SGHRS, CDR2 YFSETQ. CDR3 length: 14 amino acids. V gave up 0 bases and J gave up 3 bases, with 9 bases separating them. The CDR3 DNA reads as TGCGCCAGCAGCTTGGACAGGGAGGACACTGAAGCTTTCTTT. As protein: CASSLDREDTEAFF.

CDR3: CSARRAGQPHEQYF. The CDR3 DNA sequence: TGCAGTGCTAGACGGGCAGGGCAACCCCACGAGCAGTACTTC. The chain uses TRBV20-1 and TRBJ2-7; D may be TRBD1 (5 bases). Germline values: CDR1 DFQATT, CDR2 SNEGSKA (reference sequence). The CDR3 contains 14 residues. V was shortened by 2 bases and J by 5 bases, with 16 bases between the two germline ends.

This clonotype was seen more than once but under ten times. The chain couples TRBV19 to TRBJ2-5; D is uncertain. Trimming removed 3 bases at V and 1 base at J, with 12 bases between. The germline gives CDR1 LNHDA, CDR2 SQIVND (reference sequence). The CDR3 has 15 residues. The CDR3 DNA reads as TGTGCCAGTAGTATTGGCAGCTTCCCCCAAGAGACCCAGTACTTC. Translated: CASSIGSFPQETQYF.

This clonotype was seen repeatedly, ten times or more. The chain has TRBV23-1 and TRBJ1-5; D not resolved. TRBV23-1 is classed as an ORF, of uncertain function. V lost 0 bases to trimming and J lost 3 bases, with 6 bases between them. This CDR3 is 14 amino acids long. The CDR3 DNA follows: TGCGCCAGCAGTCAATCGCCCGACAATCAGCCCCAGCATTTT. Translating it yields CASSQSPDNQPQHF.

Of note for this clonotype: A much larger clone sits a single nucleotide away, making a read error possible. The chain couples TRBV5-3 to TRBJ2-7; D possibly corresponds to TRBD2 (6 bases). TRBV5-3 is identified as an open reading frame with a role that is uncertain. The CDR3 has 16 residues. The CDR3 protein is CASSLDDVGGYGEQNF. The DNA of the CDR3 is TGTGCCAGCAGCTTGGACGACGTCGGGGGTTACGGGGAGCAGAACTTC.

The chain recombines TRBV12-3 or TRBV12-4 with TRBJ2-1; no clear D gene. Trimming took off 3 bases at V and 15 bases at J, with 12 bases between the two ends. The CDR3 covers 11 residues. The CDR3 coding sequence is TGTGCCAGCAGTTTTGCTACCGCAAGGTTCTTC. This gives the protein CASSFATARFF.

This clonotype was recorded at least ten times. This rearrangement joins TRBV7-9 to TRBJ1-5; no clear D gene. The CDR3 totals 15 residues. From germline, CDR1 is SEHNR and CDR2 FQNEAQ (reference sequence). With 1 base removed from V and 2 bases from J, the gap between germline ends came to 9 bases. The CDR3 nucleotides are TGTGCCAGCAGCTTAGGAGGTTTTGGCAATCAGCCCCAGCATTTT. Protein sequence: CASSLGGFGNQPQHF.

This clonotype was picked up many times. J is TRBJ2-1 and V is TRBV6-5; D is tentatively TRBD1 or TRBD2 (7 bases each). This CDR3 has 14 amino acids. The germline V and J ends were trimmed by 7 bases and 2 bases, with 12 bases remaining between them. Germline V CDR1 and CDR2: MNHEY, SVGAGI. The CDR3 region has the DNA TGTGCCAGCAATCAGGGGGGGACCTACAATGAGCAGTTCTTC. Protein: CASNQGGTYNEQFF.

This clonotype was picked up a small number of times. The gene calls are TRBV12-5 and TRBJ2-3; D is ambiguous. The length of the CDR3 is 17 residues. Trimming shortened V by 9 bases and J by 0 bases, and 22 bases separated the two germline ends. From germline, CDR1 is LGHNT and CDR2 FRNRAP. In DNA form, the CDR3 reads TGTGCTAGGCTCTCCGCCAGTGACATCGGAAGCACAGATACGCAGTATTTT. This sequence encodes CARLSASDIGSTDTQYF.